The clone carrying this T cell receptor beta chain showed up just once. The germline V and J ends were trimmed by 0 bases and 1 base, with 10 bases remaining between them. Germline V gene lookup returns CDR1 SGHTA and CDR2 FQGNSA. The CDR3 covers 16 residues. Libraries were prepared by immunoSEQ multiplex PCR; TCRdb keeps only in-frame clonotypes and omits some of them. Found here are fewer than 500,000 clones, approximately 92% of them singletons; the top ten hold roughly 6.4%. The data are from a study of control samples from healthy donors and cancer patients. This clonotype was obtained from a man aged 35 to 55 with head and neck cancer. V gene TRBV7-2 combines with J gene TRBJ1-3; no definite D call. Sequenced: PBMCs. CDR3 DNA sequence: TGTGCCAGCAGCTTAGCCTCCGGGGTGTCTGGAAACACCATATATTTT. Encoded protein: CASSLASGVSGNTIYF.